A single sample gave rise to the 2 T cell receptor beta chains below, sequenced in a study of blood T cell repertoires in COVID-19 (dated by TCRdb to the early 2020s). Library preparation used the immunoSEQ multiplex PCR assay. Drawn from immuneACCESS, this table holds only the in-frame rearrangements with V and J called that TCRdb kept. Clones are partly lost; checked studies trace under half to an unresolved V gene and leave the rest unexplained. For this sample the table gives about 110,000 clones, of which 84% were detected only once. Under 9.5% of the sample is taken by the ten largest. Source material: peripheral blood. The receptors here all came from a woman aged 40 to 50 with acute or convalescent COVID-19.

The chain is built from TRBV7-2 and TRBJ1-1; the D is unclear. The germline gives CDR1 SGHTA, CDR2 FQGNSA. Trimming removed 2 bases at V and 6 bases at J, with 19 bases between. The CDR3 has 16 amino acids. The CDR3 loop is CASSLSPQVRAAEAFF. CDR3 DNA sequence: TGTGCCAGCAGCTTATCCCCCCAAGTGAGGGCCGCTGAAGCTTTCTTT.

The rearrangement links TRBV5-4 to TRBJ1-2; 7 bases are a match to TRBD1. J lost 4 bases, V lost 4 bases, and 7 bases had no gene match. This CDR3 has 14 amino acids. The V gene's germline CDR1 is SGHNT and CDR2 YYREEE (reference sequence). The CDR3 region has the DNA TGTGCCAGCAGCGAGACAGGGAACCTCTATGGCTACACCTTC. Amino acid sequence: CASSETGNLYGYTF.